The 26 T cell receptor beta chains reported below all come from one sample, sequenced in a study of cytomegalovirus exposure and HLA in healthy donors. PCR used 60 Vbeta primers and 13 Jbeta primers. Clones were read by immunoSEQ multiplex PCR, and TCRdb kept only the in-frame ones, dropping some. The sample has fewer than 200,000 clones; 75% to 85% are singletons. The material sequenced was PBMCs. Receptors were obtained from a girl aged 2 to 10 in good health and CMV-seropositive.

This sequence joins TRBV28 and TRBJ1-4, with TRBD1 identical over 9 bases. Germline CDR1 is MDHEN and CDR2 is SYDVKM. The CDR3 is 14 residues long. V shed 5 bases and J 5 bases; nucleotides not matched to a gene: 3. The CDR3 sequence is CASSPGQGNEKLFF. The CDR3 DNA is TGTGCCAGCAGTCCGGGACAGGGAAATGAAAAACTGTTTTTT.

The gene calls are TRBV5-4 and TRBJ1-2; TRBD1 agrees at 8 bases. Germline loops: CDR1 SGHNT, CDR2 YYREEE (reference sequence). J gave up 4 bases and V 2 bases, and 7 bases lay outside the gene matches. The CDR3 loop spans 15 amino acids. CDR3 sequence (DNA): TGTGCCAGCAGCTTCCCCGGGACAGGAGCCTATGGCTACACCTTC. This encodes CASSFPGTGAYGYTF.

V gene TRBV5-1 combines with J gene TRBJ2-3; D uncertain. The CDR3 has 14 residues. From germline, CDR1 is SGHRS and CDR2 YFSETQ. The germline V and J ends were trimmed by 0 bases and 6 bases, with 11 bases remaining between them. The DNA for the CDR3 is TGCGCCAGCAGCTTGGAGATAGCTCGGGATACGCAGTATTTT. Protein sequence: CASSLEIARDTQYF.

V usage is TRBV28 and J usage is TRBJ2-7; possible D gene TRBD1, 6 bases. The V gene lost 3 bases and the J gene lost 3 bases, with 15 bases spanning the gap. The CDR3 is made up of 15 amino acids. Germline CDR1 reads MDHEN; CDR2 reads SYDVKM. This chain's CDR3 is CASSLGAGSGYEQYF. The CDR3 DNA reads TGTGCCAGCAGTTTGGGGGCAGGGAGTGGCTACGAGCAGTACTTC.

This clone was counted a few times. The J gene is TRBJ1-1, the V gene TRBV5-4; 8 nucleotides line up with TRBD1. CDR3 length: 14 amino acids. CDR1 is SGHNT and CDR2 is YYREEE in the germline V gene (reference sequence). Germline trimming cut 4 bases from V and 5 bases from J; bases unmatched to any gene: 7. The CDR3 reads CASSTGQGWTEAFF. Written as DNA, the CDR3 is TGTGCCAGCAGCACCGGACAGGGATGGACTGAAGCTTTCTTT.

CDR3 residues: CASSLWTSGENEQYF. As DNA, the CDR3 is TGCGCCAGCAGCTTGTGGACTAGTGGGGAAAACGAGCAGTACTTC. V is TRBV5-1 and J is TRBJ2-7, with 7 bases that match TRBD2. The germline V gene has CDR1 SGHRS and CDR2 YFSETQ. Trimming removed 1 base from V and 5 bases from J; junction bases left unmatched: 9. This CDR3 is 15 amino acids long.

There are a few counts of this clone. V is TRBV5-4 and J is TRBJ1-6, with TRBD1 as a possible D gene (5 bases). This CDR3 is built from 13 residues. Germline V lookup: CDR1 SGHNT, CDR2 YYREEE (reference sequence). Trimming removed 2 bases at V and 9 bases at J, with 9 bases between. CDR3 DNA: TGTGCCAGCAGCTTCAGGGTGGGTTCACCCCTCCACTTT. Protein product: CASSFRVGSPLHF.

V usage is TRBV5-8 and J usage is TRBJ1-1; D not certain. Between the trimmed V and J ends, which lost 0 bases and 8 bases, there was a span of 8 bases. This CDR3 is built from 12 residues. Germline CDR1 is SGHTS and CDR2 is YDEGEE. As DNA, the CDR3 is TGTGCCAGCAGCTTGGGGAGGTTGGAAGCTTTCTTT. Translation gives CASSLGRLEAFF.

The chain recombines TRBV6-5 with TRBJ1-4; TRBD1 aligns across 8 bases. Germline-derived CDR1 and CDR2 are MNHEY and SVGAGI. Germline trimming cut 4 bases from V and 5 bases from J; bases unmatched to any gene: 6. The length of the CDR3 is 15 residues. CDR3 protein: CASSSTGGTNEKLFF. CDR3 DNA: TGTGCCAGCAGTTCCACAGGGGGGACGAATGAAAAACTGTTTTTT.

The sample holds a few counts of this clone. The gene calls are TRBV4-1 and TRBJ2-7; 9 bases are a match to TRBD2. After removal of 0 bases from V and 3 bases from J, the junction contained 6 bases not matched to a gene. Germline CDR1 and CDR2: MGHRA and YSYEKL. The CDR3 is made up of 16 amino acids. The CDR3 nucleotides are TGCGCCAGCAGCCAAGACCCCAGCGGGGGGAGCTACGAGCAGTACTTC. It specifies CASSQDPSGGSYEQYF.

The CDR3 protein is CAVEQGIGNQPQHF. The CDR3 bases are TGTGCCGTGGAGCAGGGAATTGGCAATCAGCCCCAGCATTTT. The chain uses TRBV6-1 and TRBJ1-5; possibly TRBD1 for D (5 bases). This CDR3 is 14 amino acids long. CDR1 is MNHNS and CDR2 is SASEGT in the germline V gene. V was shortened by 11 bases and J by 2 bases, with 16 bases between the two germline ends.

The chain employs TRBV6-6 and TRBJ1-5, with no clear D. This CDR3 is 16 amino acids long. The V gene's germline CDR1 is MNHNY and CDR2 SVGAGI (reference sequence). The V and J ends lost 2 bases and 0 bases respectively, with 11 bases between them. The CDR3 coding sequence is TGTGCCAGCAGTTACGATCACCTCTATAGCAATCAGCCCCAGCATTTT. Amino acid sequence: CASSYDHLYSNQPQHF.

The chain is built from TRBV19 and TRBJ1-1; D is unclear. V was shortened by 1 base and J by 1 base, with 13 bases between the two germline ends. This CDR3 spans 16 amino acids. Germline values: CDR1 LNHDA, CDR2 SQIVND (reference sequence). CDR3 in amino acids: CASSIGRWEGNTEAFF. The CDR3 nucleotides read TGTGCCAGTAGTATAGGAAGATGGGAGGGGAACACTGAAGCTTTCTTT.

The chain recombines TRBV23-1 with TRBJ1-4; TRBD1 matches 7 bases. TRBV23-1 is an ORF, with its function uncertain. The CDR3 sequence is 15 residues long. V trimming: 4 bases; J trimming: 5 bases; junction bases outside the gene matches: 7. The CDR3 DNA reads as TGCGCCAGCAGTCTCCTGACAGGGCGCAATGAAAAACTGTTTTTT. Translating it yields CASSLLTGRNEKLFF.

The chain is built from TRBV10-3 and TRBJ1-2; the match to TRBD1 covers 8 bases. V was pared by 6 bases and J by 2 bases, with 2 bases of the junction left unmatched. The germline V gene has CDR1 ENHRY and CDR2 SYGVKD. The CDR3 covers 13 residues. The CDR3 nucleotides read TGTGCCATCAGGGGACAGGAGAACTATGGCTACACCTTC. It yields the protein CAIRGQENYGYTF.

The CDR3 reads CARERYHTEAFF. The CDR3, as DNA: TGTGCCAGAGAGAGATATCACACTGAAGCTTTCTTT. This sequence joins TRBV19 and TRBJ1-1; no reliable D call. Trimming left V 9 bases short and J 3 bases short, with 11 bases between. CDR1 and CDR2 (germline): LNHDA, SQIVND (reference sequence). CDR3 size: 12 residues.

This clone was recorded only once. The chain is built from TRBV14 and TRBJ1-2; 7 nucleotides line up with TRBD1. The ends lost 4 bases at V and 7 bases at J; junction bases unmatched: 6. CDR3 length equals 13 residues. Germline V gives CDR1 SGHDN, CDR2 FVKESK. CDR3 bases: TGTGCCAGCAGCCCGTTACAGGGGTCTGGCTACACCTTC. This encodes CASSPLQGSGYTF.

The chain is built from TRBV6-1 and TRBJ2-7; tentative D call: TRBD1 (6 bases). Trimming pared 5 bases from V and 3 bases from J, leaving 14 bases between. CDR1 is MNHNS, CDR2 SASEGT, per germline. This CDR3 is 14 amino acids long. The CDR3 is CASSSTGSGYEQYF. The CDR3 nucleotides are TGTGCCAGCAGTTCGACAGGCTCCGGCTACGAGCAGTACTTC.

This rearrangement joins TRBV23-1 to TRBJ2-7; D is perhaps TRBD2 (5 bases). TRBV23-1 counts as an open reading frame of uncertain function. V dropped 6 bases and J dropped 0 bases, with 12 bases sitting between them. This CDR3 contains 14 residues. The CDR3 loop reads CASSPRGSSYEQYF. DNA for the CDR3: TGCGCCAGCAGCCCCAGAGGGTCCTCCTACGAGCAGTACTTC.

The chain links TRBV5-1 to TRBJ1-2; possibly TRBD1 for D (6 bases). CDR3 length equals 15 residues. The ends were cut back, 4 bases at V and 1 base at J, with 14 bases in the middle. The germline V gene has CDR1 SGHRS and CDR2 YFSETQ. In DNA, the CDR3 is TGCGCCAGCAGCCCGCGGGGGGCCGTTAACTATGGCTACACCTTC. It encodes CASSPRGAVNYGYTF.

In DNA form, the CDR3 reads TGTGCCAGCAGCCCAGAGTACAGGGAATTTGAGCAGTACTTC. It codes for CASSPEYREFEQYF. The rearrangement links TRBV6-6 to TRBJ2-7; tentatively, D is TRBD1 (6 bases). Germline V gene data show CDR1 as MNHNY and CDR2 as SVGAGI (reference sequence). Trimming cost V 6 bases and J 7 bases, with 19 bases left between them. This CDR3 is built from 14 residues.

The chain couples TRBV29-1 to TRBJ2-7, with 7 nucleotides matching TRBD1. Germline V gives CDR1 SQVTM, CDR2 ANQGSEA. V was clipped by 0 bases and J by 3 bases; unmatched bases: 11. The CDR3 extends over 16 amino acids. The CDR3 loop reads CSVEDRGAGQVYEQYF. CDR3 coding DNA: TGCAGCGTTGAAGATAGGGGCGCCGGACAGGTCTACGAGCAGTACTTC.

The CDR3 region is CASRGAGGRNQPQHF. In nucleotides, the CDR3 is TGTGCCAGCAGGGGGGCAGGGGGCCGGAATCAGCCCCAGCATTTT. This chain connects TRBV6-1 to TRBJ1-5; 8 nucleotides match TRBD1. The CDR3 is 15 residues long. Germline V gene data show CDR1 as MNHNS and CDR2 as SASEGT. With 6 bases clipped from V and 4 bases from J, the junction kept 8 bases outside the gene matches.

The gene calls are TRBV10-1 and TRBJ2-3; 8 positions match TRBD1. V shed 6 bases, J shed 1 base, and the junction held 6 bases outside the gene matches. The germline gives CDR1 WNHNN, CDR2 SYGVQD (reference sequence). CDR3 size: 15 residues. In DNA, the CDR3 is TGCGCCAGCAGCGAACAGGGGGAGGGCACAGATACGCAGTATTTT. Translating gives CASSEQGEGTDTQYF.

This clone was seen only a few times. The chain links TRBV4-1 to TRBJ2-7; TRBD2 might be the D (6 bases). With 5 bases removed from V and 1 base from J, the gap between germline ends came to 15 bases. Germline V lookup: CDR1 MGHRA, CDR2 YSYEKL. The CDR3 runs to 15 residues. The CDR3 coding sequence is TGCGCCAGCAGCGGAGCTGGGGGGAAATCCTACGAGCAGTACTTC. Amino acids: CASSGAGGKSYEQYF.

The chain carries TRBV18 and TRBJ1-4, with 7 bases identical to TRBD1. The CDR3 is 16 amino acids. In germline, CDR1 is KGHSH, CDR2 LQKENI. Losses at the gene ends were 4 bases for V and 3 bases for J; bases not matched to a gene: 8. This CDR3 reads CASSLDRLSANEKLFF. The DNA of the CDR3 is TGTGCCAGCTCACTGGACAGGTTAAGTGCTAATGAAAAACTGTTTTTT.